This TCR beta chain was identified during a study of beta chain features in type 1 diabetes. Study conclusions and caveats: VDJ junctions in type 1 diabetes patients carried more deletions and fewer insertions. It was among patients, rather than healthy donors, that naive, central memory and Treg TCRB repertoires appeared more similar. All four CD4+ subsets of Type 1 diabetes patients contained TCRB CDR3s that were moderately but significantly shorter.

Looked up from germline, CDR1 is SSHAT and CDR2 is FNYEAQ (reference sequence). The trim removed 2 bases at V and 3 bases at J, leaving 2 bases unmatched. This CDR3 has 15 residues. This clone was seen only a few times. The antigen remains unidentified. At the DNA level, this CDR3 is encoded by other sequences in the same sample as well. Expressed TCRB transcripts were sequenced, since all the RNA that had been isolated was reverse transcribed. Samples of naive, central memory and regulatory T cells yielded a mean of about 3.5 million reads. Clones were sequenced by immunoSEQ multiplex PCR, and TCRdb holds only the in-frame ones, with some missing. Of roughly 170,000 clones listed, about 13% are singletons.

The chain recombines TRBV7-7 with TRBJ2-1, with 9 bases matching TRBD2. This sequence was found in a woman younger than 30 in good health. Sequencing used central memory CD4+ T cells from blood. DNA of the CDR3: TGTGCCAGCAGCTTAAGGCGGGAGGGCTACAATGAGCAGTTCTTC. This codes for CASSLRREGYNEQFF.